This TCR beta chain was captured in a study of CD8 T cells in Susac syndrome. Study-level findings and limits: Regarding the TCR sequencing and HLA analysis, the study admitted that a relatively small number of individuals were involved. Clonal CD8+ expansion in Susac was highest in TEMRA cells and active patients.

The recently defined diagnostic criteria for definite or probable disease were met by the Susac syndrome patients. The germline gives CDR1 SGHTA, CDR2 FQGNSA. V lost 5 bases to trimming and J lost 5 bases; unmatched junction nucleotides: 4. The CDR3 extends over 13 amino acids. Comments on this clonotype: Its matching antigen is unknown.

The RNA, about 0.45 to 1 ug, was put through reverse transcription using random hexamers. The immunoSEQ assay covered 54 Vbeta and 13 Jbeta segments for CDR3. TCRdb re-derived calls from the immunoSEQ multiplex PCR reads in MiXCR, one entry per CDR3 protein. The sample lists roughly 89,000 distinct CDR3 sequences, roughly 95% seen once, with 0.62% in the top ten. The chain has TRBV7-2 and TRBJ2-5; 8 nucleotides line up with TRBD1. Specimen: CD8+ T cells from PBMCs. This TCR was sampled from a human donor with Susac syndrome. CDR3 region: CASSPGGAETQYF. The CDR3 DNA sequence: TGTGCCAGCAGCCCAGGGGGCGCGGAGACCCAGTACTTC.